Shown below are 13 T cell receptor beta chains from a single sample sequenced in a study of control samples from healthy donors and cancer patients. Assay: immunoSEQ multiplex PCR; the TCRdb copy retains only in-frame clones and omits some. The sample has about 96,000 clones, 90% to 95% seen once. Input material: blood. These receptors originate from a man aged 18 to 29 in good health.

The rearrangement uses TRBV18 and TRBJ2-7; unclear D gene. This CDR3 spans 16 amino acids. The V gene lost 6 bases and the J gene lost 0 bases, with 18 bases spanning the gap. Germline loops: CDR1 KGHSH, CDR2 LQKENI. The CDR3 spells CASSGSWVESSYEQYF. For the CDR3, the DNA is TGTGCCAGCTCGGGATCTTGGGTGGAGAGCTCCTACGAGCAGTACTTC.

The CDR3 DNA is TGCAGCGCTCAAACAAGGAACACTGAAGCTTTCTTT. This gives the protein CSAQTRNTEAFF. The rearrangement uses TRBV29-1 and TRBJ1-1; D is unresolved. The CDR3 is made up of 12 amino acids. The germline V gene encodes CDR1 SQVTM and CDR2 ANQGSEA. Between the trimmed V and J ends, which lost 7 bases and 1 base, there was a span of 10 bases.

The rearrangement joins TRBV30 to TRBJ1-2, with 7 bases matching TRBD1. The CDR3 consists of 14 residues. The junction had 11 bases not matched to a gene; V was cut back by 7 bases and J by 3 bases. Germline V gene lookup returns CDR1 GTSNPN and CDR2 SVGIG (reference sequence). CDR3 region: CAYSTGVKDYGYTF. CDR3 bases: TGTGCCTACTCAACAGGGGTTAAGGACTATGGCTACACCTTC. Looking up the rest from reference TRBV30 and TRBJ1-2 gives the full variable domain: SQTIHQWPATLVQPVGSPLSLECTVEGTSNPNLYWYRQAAGRGLQLLFYSVGIGQISSEVPQNLSASRPQDRQFILSSKKLLLSDSGFYLCAYSTGVKDYGYTFGSGTRLTVV.

This clone has a single count. This sequence joins TRBV7-6 and TRBJ2-7, with 7 bases identical to TRBD1. The V gene's germline CDR1 is SGHVS and CDR2 FNYEAQ. V shed 0 bases, J shed 6 bases, and the junction held 8 bases outside the gene matches. The CDR3 is made up of 15 amino acids. This CDR3 is CASSLAPGGTAEQYF. CDR3 sequence (DNA): TGTGCCAGCAGCTTAGCGCCAGGGGGAACGGCCGAGCAGTACTTC. Supplemented by reference TRBV7-6 and TRBJ2-7, the full variable domain reads GAGVSQSPRYKVTKRGQDVALRCDPISGHVSLYWYRQALGQGPEFLTYFNYEAQQDKSGLPNDRFSAERPEGSISTLTIQRTEQRDSAMYRCASSLAPGGTAEQYFGPGTRLTVT.

This chain joins TRBV6-5 and TRBJ1-2, with 7 positions matching TRBD1. Per germline, CDR1 MNHEY and CDR2 SVGAGI. V lost 6 bases to trimming and J lost 4 bases; unmatched junction nucleotides: 5. The CDR3 is made up of 13 amino acids. The chain's CDR3 is CASRTDRAYGYTF. The DNA for the CDR3 is TGTGCCAGCAGGACAGACAGGGCCTATGGCTACACCTTC.

The chain links TRBV25-1 to TRBJ1-6; D gene ambiguous. The germline V and J ends were trimmed by 2 bases and 1 base, with 6 bases remaining between them. This CDR3 has 15 residues. Germline V gene lookup returns CDR1 MGHDK and CDR2 SYGVNS. The CDR3 DNA reads TGTGCCAGCAGTGAACGACTGTCCTATAATTCACCCCTCCACTTT. Residues: CASSERLSYNSPLHF. Complete variable domain (other parts from reference TRBV25-1 and TRBJ1-6): EADIYQTPRYLVIGTGKKITLECSQTMGHDKMYWYQQDPGMELHLIHYSYGVNSTEKGDLSSESTVSRIRTEHFPLTLESARPSHTSQYLCASSERLSYNSPLHFGNGTRLTVT.

This sequence joins TRBV5-1 and TRBJ1-2; 10 nucleotides agree with TRBD1. Germline-derived CDR1 and CDR2 are SGHRS and YFSETQ. The CDR3 contains 14 residues. J was trimmed by 8 bases and V by 4 bases; bases with no gene match: 8. The CDR3 region is CASSSGTGAEGYTF. CDR3 nucleotides: TGCGCCAGCAGCAGCGGGACAGGGGCTGAGGGCTACACCTTC.

This clone appeared once. This rearrangement joins TRBV29-1 to TRBJ1-1; no reliable D call. This CDR3 is 12 amino acids long. V shed 3 bases and J shed 7 bases, with 12 bases lying between them. Germline loops: CDR1 SQVTM, CDR2 ANQGSEA. The CDR3 DNA sequence: TGCAGCGTTGATAGTCCAATCGGTGAAGCTTTCTTT. It is translated as CSVDSPIGEAFF.

CDR3 in DNA: TGTGCCAGCAGTTTAGCCATCGGGGATTCACCCCTCCACTTT. This translates into CASSLAIGDSPLHF. The V and J genes are TRBV27 and TRBJ1-6; D call uncertain. This CDR3 comprises 14 residues. The germline V and J ends were trimmed by 2 bases and 8 bases, with 10 bases remaining between them. Per germline, CDR1 MNHEY and CDR2 SMNVEV (reference sequence).

This sequence joins TRBV18 and TRBJ1-1, with unresolved D. The CDR3 runs to 13 residues. Deletions cut 6 bases from V and 6 bases from J, with 14 bases between. In germline, CDR1 is KGHSH, CDR2 LQKENI. The CDR3 coding sequence is TGTGCCAGCTCTCTCTCGATGTCCTCTGAAGCTTTCTTT. Protein product: CASSLSMSSEAFF.

This clone qualifies as medium-sized. CDR3 DNA sequence: TGTGCAAGTCGCTTAGAAGGACTAGCGGAGGAAAACTACGAGCAGTACTTC. Translating gives CASRLEGLAEENYEQYF. V gene TRBV12-2 combines with J gene TRBJ2-7; the D call TRBD2 from the table was never checked on the DNA. TRBV12-2 is a documented pseudogene. The CDR3 runs 17 residues.

The chain links TRBV19 to TRBJ1-5; D is ambiguous. The CDR3 totals 17 residues. CDR1 LNHDA and CDR2 SQIVND come from the germline V gene (reference sequence). Deletions cut 6 bases from V and 1 base from J, with 19 bases between. The CDR3: CASSQNIGYRSNQPQHF. As DNA, the CDR3 is TGTGCCAGTAGCCAGAATATAGGGTACCGGAGCAATCAGCCCCAGCATTTT.

The chain uses TRBV27 and TRBJ1-1; 8 bases align to TRBD1. The V gene's germline CDR1 is MNHEY and CDR2 SMNVEV (reference sequence). J lost 4 bases, V lost 7 bases, and 8 bases had no gene match. The CDR3 covers 14 residues. CDR3 nucleotide sequence: TGTGCCAGCAAAAGCGGACAGGGAGGCACTGAAGCTTTCTTT. Translated: CASKSGQGGTEAFF.